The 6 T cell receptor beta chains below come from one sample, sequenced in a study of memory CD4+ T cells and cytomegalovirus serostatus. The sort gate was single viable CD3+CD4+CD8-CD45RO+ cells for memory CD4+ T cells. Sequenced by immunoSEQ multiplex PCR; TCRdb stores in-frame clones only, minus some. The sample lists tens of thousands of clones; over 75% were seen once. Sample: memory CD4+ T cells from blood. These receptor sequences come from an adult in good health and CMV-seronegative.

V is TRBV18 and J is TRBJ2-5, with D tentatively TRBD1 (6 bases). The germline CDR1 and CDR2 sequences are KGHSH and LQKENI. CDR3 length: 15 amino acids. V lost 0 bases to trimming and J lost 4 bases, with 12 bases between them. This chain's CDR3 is CASSPPPTGRETQYF. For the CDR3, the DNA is TGTGCCAGCTCACCACCCCCGACAGGACGAGAGACCCAGTACTTC.

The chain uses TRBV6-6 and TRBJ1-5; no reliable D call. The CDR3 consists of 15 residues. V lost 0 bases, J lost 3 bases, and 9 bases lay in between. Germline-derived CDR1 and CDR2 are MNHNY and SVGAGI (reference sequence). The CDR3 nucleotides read TGTGCCAGCAGTTACTCGCAACAGCCCAATCAGCCCCAGCATTTT. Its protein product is CASSYSQQPNQPQHF.

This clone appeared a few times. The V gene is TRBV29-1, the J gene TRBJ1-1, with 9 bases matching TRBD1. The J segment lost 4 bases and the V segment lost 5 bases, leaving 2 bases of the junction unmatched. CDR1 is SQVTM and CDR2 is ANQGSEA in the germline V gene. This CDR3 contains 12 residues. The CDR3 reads CSVQTGGTEAFF. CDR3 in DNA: TGCAGCGTTCAGACAGGGGGCACTGAAGCTTTCTTT. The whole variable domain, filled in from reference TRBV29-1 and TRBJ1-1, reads SAVISQKPSRDICQRGTSLTIQCQVDSQVTMMFWYRQQPGQSLTLIATANQGSEATYESGFVIDKFPISRPNLTFSTLTVSNMSPEDSSIYLCSVQTGGTEAFFGQGTRLTVV.

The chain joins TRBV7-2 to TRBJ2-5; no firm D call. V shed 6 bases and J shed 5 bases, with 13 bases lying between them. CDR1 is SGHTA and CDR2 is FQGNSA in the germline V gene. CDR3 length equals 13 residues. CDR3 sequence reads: CASSRAPTETQYF. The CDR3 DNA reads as TGTGCCAGCAGTCGAGCCCCGACGGAGACCCAGTACTTC. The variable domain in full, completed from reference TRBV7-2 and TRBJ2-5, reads GAGVSQSPSNKVTEKGKDVELRCDPISGHTALYWYRQSLGQGLEFLIYFQGNSAPDKSGLPSDRFSAERTGGSVSTLTIQRTQQEDSAVYLCASSRAPTETQYFGPGTRLLVL.

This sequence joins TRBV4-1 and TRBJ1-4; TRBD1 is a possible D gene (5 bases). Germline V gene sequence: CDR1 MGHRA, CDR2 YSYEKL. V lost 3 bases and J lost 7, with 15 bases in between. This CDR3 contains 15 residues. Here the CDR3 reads CASSQTGTRVEKLFF. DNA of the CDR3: TGCGCCAGCAGCCAGACCGGGACCCGAGTTGAAAAACTGTTTTTT.

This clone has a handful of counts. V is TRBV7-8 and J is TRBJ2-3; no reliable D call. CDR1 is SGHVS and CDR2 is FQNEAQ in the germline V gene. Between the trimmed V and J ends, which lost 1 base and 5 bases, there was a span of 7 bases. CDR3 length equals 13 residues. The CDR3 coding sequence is TGTGCCAGCAGCTTAGACGTGGGAGATACGCAGTATTTT. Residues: CASSLDVGDTQYF.